This T cell receptor (beta chain) comes out of a study of tumor and adjacent non-tumor tissue in lung cancer. Study summary: The patients, around 9 men and 5 or 6 women, were 31 to 76 with stage I to III disease. On average, productive TCRbeta reads reached roughly 4.2 million per sample. Findings and limits, study-wide: TCR diversity was significantly greater in tumor than normal lung tissue.

Germline V gives CDR1 SNHLY, CDR2 FYNNEI. The CDR3 is 16 residues long. V shed 6 bases and J 0 bases; nucleotides not matched to a gene: 5. This clonotype has more than one count but fewer than ten. What it recognizes is unknown. TCRbeta libraries were built with three rounds of nested PCR, modified from ARM-PCR. TCRdb reprocessed the multiplex PCR reads via MiXCR and lists one record per CDR3 protein. The table shows around 140,000 distinct CDR3 sequences, with approximately 66% occurring only once. No cell sorting was done before RNA was extracted from the tissue. Newly diagnosed lung cancer patients had thoracic surgery in China, August–late 2014, without prior chemotherapy.

The chain links TRBV2 to TRBJ2-2; 9 bases are a match to TRBD2. The receptor's source is a man aged 60-69 years with small cell lung cancer. Sequenced material: lung tumor tissue. CDR3: CASSTLAGSNTGELFF. In nucleotides, the CDR3 is TGTGCCAGCAGCACCCTAGCGGGGTCGAACACCGGGGAGCTGTTTTTT.